This record covers a single T cell receptor beta chain. Its antigen is not identified. The CDR3 totals 16 residues. The germline gives CDR1 SEHNR, CDR2 FQNEAQ (reference sequence). The V gene lost 1 base and the J gene lost 6 bases, with 19 bases spanning the gap. The sample belongs to a study of T cell repertoires in cytomegalovirus infection. Study in general: Both CMV infection and a matching HLA type were indicated by public TCR beta signatures. Study-wide results and limits: Summed frequency of shared TCR beta families picked out CMV carriers who also had the relevant HLA.

TCRdb itself ran the reads through MiXCR, one entry per CDR3 protein. The table includes 450,000 to 550,000 distinct CDR3 sequences, 42% detected once. The TCR was taken from a human donor in good health (CMV status not recorded). Some clones in this sample may be carry-over from other donors' samples. The source was cultured PBMCs, collected from culture after CMV antigen stimulation. The chain joins TRBV7-9 to TRBJ2-7; perhaps TRBD2 as D (6 bases). The CDR3 reads CASSLGVGGATTEQYF. In nucleotides, the CDR3 is TGTGCCAGCAGCTTAGGAGTTGGAGGGGCGACAACCGAGCAGTACTTC.